These 20 T cell receptor beta chains originate from one sample sequenced in a study of CD8 T cells in Susac syndrome (dated by TCRdb to 2018 to 2020). Preparation of the library involved the immunoSEQ multiplex PCR assay. RNA was extracted with the RNeasy kit and about 0.5 to 1 ug was reverse transcribed using random hexamers. TCRdb reprocessing: public reads trimmed at Q25 with fastp, clones called with MiXCR, in-frame beta chains kept. Rows with one shared CDR3 protein collapse into an entry with the most common genes and DNA. Present in this sample are under 85,000 distinct CDR3 sequences, approximately 95% of which were seen just once. About 0.94% of the sample comes from the top ten. Sequencing was carried out using CD8+ T cells from PBMCs. The receptors shown here come from a human donor with Susac syndrome.

The genes are TRBV24-1 and TRBJ2-4; 9 bases agree with TRBD1. This CDR3 region has 16 residues. Germline loops: CDR1 KGHDR, CDR2 SFDVKD. V was pared by 3 bases and J by 5 bases, with 7 bases of the junction left unmatched. CDR3 nucleotide sequence: TGTGCCACCAGTGATCACGGACAGGGGAGAGAAAACATTCAGTACTTC. The encoded protein is CATSDHGQGRENIQYF.

The chain carries TRBV7-9 and TRBJ2-1; 8 nucleotides align to TRBD2. The CDR3 has 15 amino acids. In germline, CDR1 is SEHNR, CDR2 FQNEAQ (reference sequence). V lost 4 bases and J lost 10; bases outside the gene matches: 12. The DNA of the CDR3 is TGTGCCAGCAGCTCTGTCCGGACTAGCTGGGTCGAGCAGTTCTTC. Translating it yields CASSSVRTSWVEQFF.

J is TRBJ1-5 and V is TRBV12-3 or TRBV12-4; unclear D gene. V was cut by 8 bases and J by 5 bases, with 19 bases left in between. The CDR3 is made up of 15 amino acids. The CDR3 loop reads CASSTWVATDQPQHF. The CDR3 DNA follows: TGTGCCAGCTCTACGTGGGTCGCTACCGATCAGCCCCAGCATTTT.

The chain uses TRBV4-1 and TRBJ2-2; possible D gene TRBD1, 5 bases. The CDR3 is 14 residues long. Per the germline V gene, CDR1 is MGHRA and CDR2 is YSYEKL. The germline V and J ends were trimmed by 0 bases and 7 bases, with 9 bases remaining between them. Here the CDR3 reads CASSQEETVGELFF. CDR3 in DNA: TGCGCCAGCAGCCAAGAAGAGACAGTCGGGGAGCTGTTTTTT.

The chain recombines TRBV5-6 with TRBJ1-5; D is unclear. The germline V gene encodes CDR1 SGHDT and CDR2 YYEEEE. The length of the CDR3 is 15 residues. V dropped 0 bases and J dropped 0 bases, with 7 bases sitting between them. DNA for the CDR3: TGTGCCAGCAGCTTGGGCCGCTATAGCAATCAGCCCCAGCATTTT. This gives the protein CASSLGRYSNQPQHF.

The chain's CDR3 is CASVSKQNHSGKLFF. CDR3 DNA sequence: TGTGCCAGTGTGTCCAAACAAAACCACAGTGGGAAACTGTTTTTT. The gene calls are TRBV19 and TRBJ1-4; unclear D gene. Germline CDR1 LNHDA, CDR2 SQIVND (reference sequence). This CDR3 is built from 15 residues. The V gene lost 8 bases and the J gene lost 11 bases, with 24 bases spanning the gap.

The chain is built from TRBV7-3 and TRBJ2-1; 10 bases are shared with TRBD2. With V trimmed by 8 bases and J by 0 bases, 7 bases remained unmatched. Germline V CDR1 and CDR2: SGHTA, FQGTGA. The CDR3 runs to 16 residues. The DNA for the CDR3 is TGTGCCAGCGGCCAGGGACTAGCGTCCTCCTACAATGAGCAGTTCTTC. As protein: CASGQGLASSYNEQFF.

This clonotype was picked up a small number of times. V is TRBV13 and J is TRBJ1-2; D perhaps matches TRBD1 (5 bases). The V gene lost 6 bases and the J gene lost 4 bases, with 12 bases spanning the gap. The CDR3 loop spans 13 amino acids. CDR1 and CDR2 from the germline V gene are PRHDT and FYEKMQ (reference sequence). CDR3 in DNA: TGTGCCAGCAGTCAATCAGGGCTCTATGGCTACACCTTC. It encodes CASSQSGLYGYTF. The variable domain in full, completed from reference TRBV13 and TRBJ1-2, reads AAGVIQSPRHLIKEKRETATLKCYPIPRHDTVYWYQQGPGQDPQFLISFYEKMQSDKGSIPDRFSAQQFSDYHSELNMSSLELGDSALYFCASSQSGLYGYTFGSGTRLTVV.

The V gene is TRBV12-3 or TRBV12-4, the J gene TRBJ1-5, with D unclear. V was trimmed by 7 bases and J by 6 bases, leaving 19 bases between them. This CDR3 is built from 15 residues. CDR3 nucleotide sequence: TGTGCCAGCACCTCCACTGTGGAAGCCGGTCAGCCCCAGCATTTT. Its protein is CASTSTVEAGQPQHF.

The genes are TRBV7-8 and TRBJ1-1; D unresolved. The CDR3 has 13 amino acids. CDR1 SGHVS and CDR2 FQNEAQ come from the germline V gene. Trimming removed 5 bases at V and 0 bases at J, with 7 bases between. Written as DNA, the CDR3 is TGTGCCAGCAGCCCAGGCCTGAACACTGAAGCTTTCTTT. Protein sequence: CASSPGLNTEAFF.

This chain joins TRBV14 and TRBJ2-3; 9 bases are shared with TRBD1. Per the germline V gene, CDR1 is SGHDN and CDR2 is FVKESK. V was clipped by 4 bases and J by 3 bases; unmatched bases: 5. CDR3 length: 15 amino acids. The CDR3 loop is CASSPGQGRTDTQYF. As DNA, the CDR3 is TGTGCCAGCAGCCCCGGACAGGGGCGGACAGATACGCAGTATTTT.

The genes are TRBV24-1 and TRBJ2-2; D gene ambiguous. Germline V gene lookup returns CDR1 KGHDR and CDR2 SFDVKD. V was trimmed by 5 bases and J by 2 bases, leaving 8 bases between them. This CDR3 contains 14 residues. The CDR3 DNA follows: TGTGCCACCAGTGGACACGATAACACCGGGGAGCTGTTTTTT. This sequence encodes CATSGHDNTGELFF.

The J gene is TRBJ1-4, the V gene TRBV5-4; 7 nucleotides agree with TRBD1. Losses at the gene ends were 5 bases for V and 8 bases for J; bases not matched to a gene: 6. The CDR3 covers 13 residues. CDR1 is SGHNT and CDR2 is YYREEE in the germline V gene (reference sequence). CDR3 residues: CASRRDSSEKLFF. CDR3 nucleotide sequence: TGTGCCAGCAGGCGGGACAGCTCAGAAAAACTGTTTTTT.

The chain carries TRBV9 and TRBJ2-7; tentative D call: TRBD1 (5 bases). CDR3 length: 17 amino acids. The germline gives CDR1 SGDLS, CDR2 YYNGEE. V shed 4 bases and J shed 5 bases, with 25 bases lying between them. The CDR3 loop is CASSSKGSTAKPDEQYF. The CDR3 coding sequence is TGTGCCAGCAGCTCTAAGGGGTCTACAGCAAAACCCGACGAGCAGTACTTC.

This clonotype was recorded only once. J is TRBJ1-1 and V is TRBV29-1; TRBD1 matches 9 bases. CDR3 length: 12 residues. CDR1 is SQVTM, CDR2 ANQGSEA, per germline. Unmatched junction bases numbered 5, after V lost 7 bases and J lost 5 bases. The CDR3 loop reads CSAGQGETEAFF. The DNA of the CDR3 is TGCAGCGCGGGACAGGGAGAAACTGAAGCTTTCTTT.

The CDR3 DNA is TGTGCCAGCAGTTTTAAAGGGACCCAGTACTTC. It yields the protein CASSFKGTQYF. This sequence joins TRBV27 and TRBJ2-5; D is unresolved. Germline CDR1 is MNHEY and CDR2 is SMNVEV (reference sequence). Trimming left V 3 bases short and J 7 bases short, with 6 bases between. The CDR3 runs to 11 residues.

This chain connects TRBV5-6 to TRBJ1-1; D gene unclear. The V gene lost 0 bases and the J gene lost 6 bases, with 9 bases spanning the gap. In germline, CDR1 is SGHDT, CDR2 YYEEEE. The CDR3 runs to 13 residues. For the CDR3, the DNA is TGTGCCAGCAGCTTGGCCGGGAGCGCTGAAGCTTTCTTT. Its protein product is CASSLAGSAEAFF.

The chain couples TRBV6-5 to TRBJ1-5; 7 bases are shared with TRBD1. V lost 2 bases, J lost 5 bases, and 9 bases stayed unmatched. Germline V CDR1 and CDR2: MNHEY, SVGAGI. The CDR3 consists of 16 residues. CDR3 loop: CASSYGATGRDQPQHF. Written as DNA, the CDR3 is TGTGCCAGCAGTTACGGGGCGACAGGGCGTGATCAGCCCCAGCATTTT.

This chain uses TRBV15 with TRBJ2-3; the D is unclear. Germline assignment: CDR1 LNHNV and CDR2 YYDKDF (reference sequence). V gave up 3 bases and J gave up 0 bases, with 7 bases separating them. The CDR3 has 14 residues. In DNA form, the CDR3 reads TGTGCCACCAGCAGGGATACTAGCACAGATACGCAGTATTTT. It encodes CATSRDTSTDTQYF.

This clonotype has just one count. The genes are TRBV7-9 and TRBJ2-7; D not certain. This CDR3 contains 13 residues. Trimming left V 6 bases short and J 5 bases short, with 14 bases between. The germline CDR1 and CDR2 sequences are SEHNR and FQNEAQ (reference sequence). CDR3 loop: CASRSWTGNEQYF. The CDR3 coding sequence is TGTGCCAGCAGAAGCTGGACGGGCAACGAGCAGTACTTC.